Presented here are 18 T cell receptor beta chains from one specimen sequenced in a study of shared clonotypes between healthy human individuals. Libraries were prepared by immunoSEQ multiplex PCR; TCRdb keeps only in-frame clonotypes and omits some of them. The sample records about 590,000 clones, over 95% being singletons. Naivety among CD8 cells was defined by CD45RO negativity and positive CCR7 selection, thereby excluding terminally differentiated effector memory CD45RA+ cells. The specimen was naive CD8+ T cells sorted from blood. These TCRs come from a woman in her twenties or thirties in good health.

The V call is TRBV10-3, the J call TRBJ2-7; 7 bases align to TRBD1. J lost 0 bases, V lost 7 bases, and 6 bases had no gene match. Germline V gene sequence: CDR1 ENHRY, CDR2 SYGVKD. This CDR3 contains 14 residues. CDR3 bases: TGTGCCATCAAACCGGCAGGGGGCTCCTACGAGCAGTACTTC. This encodes CAIKPAGGSYEQYF.

The gene calls are TRBV27 and TRBJ2-7; a weak D match, TRBD2 (5 bases). The CDR3 extends over 15 amino acids. Looked up from germline, CDR1 is MNHEY and CDR2 is SMNVEV (reference sequence). Deletions cut 7 bases from V and 4 bases from J, with 20 bases between. In DNA form, the CDR3 reads TGTGCCAGCAAGCGCGGGCAGGCCGCGGGTTACGAGCAGTACTTC. Its protein product is CASKRGQAAGYEQYF.

V is TRBV27 and J is TRBJ1-2; TRBD1 aligns across 8 bases. The CDR3 has 17 amino acids. In germline, CDR1 is MNHEY, CDR2 SMNVEV (reference sequence). V shed 3 bases, J shed 3 bases, and the junction held 12 bases outside the gene matches. CDR3: CASSFIGQGRHYYGYTF. The DNA of the CDR3 is TGTGCCAGCAGTTTTATCGGACAGGGAAGGCATTACTATGGCTACACCTTC.

The CDR3 is CASSISLAGETQYF. CDR3 nucleotide sequence: TGTGCCAGTAGTATATCTTTAGCTGGAGAGACCCAGTACTTC. The chain is built from TRBV19 and TRBJ2-5; D is unresolved. Trimming cost V 2 bases and J 4 bases, with 11 bases left between them. The CDR3 sequence is 14 residues long. Germline values: CDR1 LNHDA, CDR2 SQIVND (reference sequence).

V is TRBV5-5 and J is TRBJ2-7; 10 nucleotides match TRBD2. Germline lookup yields CDR1 SGHKS and CDR2 YYEKEE (reference sequence). Germline trimming cut 0 bases from V and 3 bases from J; bases unmatched to any gene: 6. CDR3 size: 16 residues. The CDR3 bases are TGTGCCAGCAGCTTGGGGTGGTTAGCGGGAGGCTACGAGCAGTACTTC. Translated: CASSLGWLAGGYEQYF. Variable domain in full (rest from reference TRBV5-5 and TRBJ2-7): DAGVTQSPTHLIKTRGQQVTLRCSPISGHKSVSWYQQVLGQGPQFIFQYYEKEERGRGNFPDRFSARQFPNYSSELNVNALLLGDSALYLCASSLGWLAGGYEQYFGPGTRLTVT.

The CDR3 here is CASRADPMNTEAFF. In DNA, the CDR3 is TGTGCCAGCAGGGCGGATCCAATGAACACTGAAGCTTTCTTT. The chain is built from TRBV2 and TRBJ1-1; D not resolved. Trimming stripped 6 bases from V and 0 bases from J, with 11 bases between. Germline lookup yields CDR1 SNHLY and CDR2 FYNNEI. The CDR3 runs to 14 residues.

The chain combines TRBV29-1 with TRBJ2-6; 12 nucleotides agree with TRBD2. V shed 0 bases and J 0 bases; nucleotides not matched to a gene: 12. CDR1 and CDR2 (germline): SQVTM, ANQGSEA. The CDR3 is 21 residues long. CDR3 in amino acids: CSVEDLYGGLAGSSGANVLTF. As DNA, the CDR3 is TGCAGCGTTGAAGATCTTTATGGGGGACTAGCGGGCTCCTCTGGGGCCAACGTCCTGACTTTC.

The V gene is TRBV4-1, the J gene TRBJ2-7; 7 bases align to TRBD1. Germline CDR1 reads MGHRA; CDR2 reads YSYEKL. The CDR3 is made up of 14 amino acids. V was pared by 5 bases and J by 3 bases, with 7 bases of the junction left unmatched. CDR3 nucleotide sequence: TGCGCCAGCAGCACTCGGGACAGCTACTACGAGCAGTACTTC. Amino acid sequence: CASSTRDSYYEQYF.

The CDR3 loop reads CASSVEDYGETQYF. CDR3 nucleotide sequence: TGTGCCAGCAGCGTAGAGGACTATGGAGAGACCCAGTACTTC. This chain joins TRBV9 and TRBJ2-5; D may be TRBD2 (6 bases). The V gene lost 0 bases and the J gene lost 4 bases, with 10 bases spanning the gap. This CDR3 region has 14 residues. Germline CDR1 is SGDLS and CDR2 is YYNGEE.

As for this clone: Different DNA sequences within this sample yield the same CDR3. The chain uses TRBV19 and TRBJ2-1; no definite D call. CDR3 length equals 13 residues. Trimming stripped 3 bases from V and 4 bases from J, with 7 bases between. Germline V CDR1 and CDR2: LNHDA, SQIVND (reference sequence). As DNA, the CDR3 is TGTGCCAGTAGTATTAGTGAATACAATGAGCAGTTCTTC. Translated: CASSISEYNEQFF.

The rearrangement joins TRBV28 to TRBJ2-7; D may be TRBD1 or TRBD2 (7 bases each). The CDR3 has 14 residues. Germline V CDR1 and CDR2: MDHEN, SYDVKM. V lost 3 bases and J 4 bases, leaving 13 bases between the germline ends. The CDR3, as DNA: TGTGCCAGCAGTTTTCAGGGGGGGAGGTACGAGCAGTACTTC. It yields the protein CASSFQGGRYEQYF.

This clone has a single count. J is TRBJ2-7 and V is TRBV5-4, with 13 positions matching TRBD2. This CDR3 region has 14 residues. Trimming at V came to 4 bases and at J to 4 bases, leaving 2 bases not matched to a gene. The germline CDR1 and CDR2 sequences are SGHNT and YYREEE (reference sequence). CDR3: CASSGLAGDYEQYF. CDR3 coding DNA: TGTGCCAGCAGCGGACTAGCGGGGGATTACGAGCAGTACTTC. Variable domain in full (rest from reference TRBV5-4 and TRBJ2-7): ETGVTQSPTHLIKTRGQQVTLRCSSQSGHNTVSWYQQALGQGPQFIFQYYREEENGRGNFPPRFSGLQFPNYSSELNVNALELDDSALYLCASSGLAGDYEQYFGPGTRLTVT.

V usage is TRBV19 and J usage is TRBJ1-4; 8 nucleotides agree with TRBD1. Trimming took 5 bases from V and 0 from J; bases not matched to a gene: 5. This CDR3 region has 16 residues. Germline V gives CDR1 LNHDA, CDR2 SQIVND (reference sequence). As DNA, the CDR3 is TGTGCCAGTAGTCGACAGGGGACGCCAACTAATGAAAAACTGTTTTTT. It codes for CASSRQGTPTNEKLFF.

The chain joins TRBV5-1 to TRBJ2-1, with 7 positions matching TRBD1. Trimming removed 3 bases from V and 7 bases from J; junction bases left unmatched: 16. CDR3 length: 17 amino acids. The germline V gene has CDR1 SGHRS and CDR2 YFSETQ. DNA for the CDR3: TGCGCCAGCAGCTGGGGTTGGGACAGACAGGGTGTAAATGAGCAGTTCTTC. Protein: CASSWGWDRQGVNEQFF.

The chain joins TRBV13 to TRBJ2-1; 9 nucleotides agree with TRBD2. From germline, CDR1 is PRHDT and CDR2 FYEKMQ (reference sequence). CDR3 size: 15 residues. V gave up 5 bases and J gave up 6 bases; unmatched junction bases: 8. The CDR3 protein is CASSVTGTSSNEQFF. CDR3 nucleotides: TGTGCCAGCAGCGTTACCGGGACTAGCAGCAATGAGCAGTTCTTC.

Of note for this clone: Other DNA sequences within the sample encode an identical CDR3. The J gene is TRBJ2-7, the V gene TRBV27; 8 positions agree with TRBD1. V lost 6 bases to trimming and J lost 4 bases; unmatched junction nucleotides: 2. Germline assignment: CDR1 MNHEY and CDR2 SMNVEV (reference sequence). The CDR3 consists of 12 residues. CDR3 DNA: TGTGCCAGCAGCCACAGGGGGTACGAGCAGTACTTC. It is translated as CASSHRGYEQYF.

V gene TRBV9 combines with J gene TRBJ2-1, with 13 nucleotides matching TRBD2. V dropped 3 bases and J dropped 0; count of bases not matched to a gene: 9. This CDR3 is built from 19 residues. CDR1 is SGDLS and CDR2 is YYNGEE in the germline V gene. The CDR3 nucleotides are TGTGCCAGCAGCGGAACTAGCGGGAGGGCCTTGAGCTCCTACAATGAGCAGTTCTTC. Translating gives CASSGTSGRALSSYNEQFF. The whole variable domain, filled in from reference TRBV9 and TRBJ2-1, reads DSGVTQTPKHLITATGQRVTLRCSPRSGDLSVYWYQQSLDQGLQFLIQYYNGEERAKGNILERFSAQQFPDLHSELNLSSLELGDSALYFCASSGTSGRALSSYNEQFFGPGTRLTVL.

This chain links TRBV29-1 with TRBJ1-1, with D possibly matching TRBD1 (6 bases). The CDR3 has 13 amino acids. Germline V gene sequence: CDR1 SQVTM, CDR2 ANQGSEA. V lost 6 bases and J lost 0, with 11 bases in between. The CDR3 coding sequence is TGCAGCGTGTCGGACAGCCTGAACACTGAAGCTTTCTTT. Translation gives CSVSDSLNTEAFF.